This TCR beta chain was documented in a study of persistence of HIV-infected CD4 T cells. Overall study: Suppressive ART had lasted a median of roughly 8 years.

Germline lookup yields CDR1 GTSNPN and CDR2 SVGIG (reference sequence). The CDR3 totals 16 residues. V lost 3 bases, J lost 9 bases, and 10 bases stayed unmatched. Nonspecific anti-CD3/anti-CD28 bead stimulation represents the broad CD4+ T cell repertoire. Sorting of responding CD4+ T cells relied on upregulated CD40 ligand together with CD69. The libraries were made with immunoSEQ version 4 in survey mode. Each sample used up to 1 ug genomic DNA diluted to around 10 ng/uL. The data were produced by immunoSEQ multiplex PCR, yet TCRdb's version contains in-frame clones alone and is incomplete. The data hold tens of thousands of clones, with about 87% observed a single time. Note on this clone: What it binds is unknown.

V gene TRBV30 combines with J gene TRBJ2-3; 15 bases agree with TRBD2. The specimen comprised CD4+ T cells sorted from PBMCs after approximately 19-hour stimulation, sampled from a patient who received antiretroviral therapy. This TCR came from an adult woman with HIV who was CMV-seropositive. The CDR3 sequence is CAWSLGLAGGRGTQYF. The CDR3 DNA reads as TGTGCCTGGAGCCTAGGACTAGCGGGGGGGAGGGGGACGCAGTATTTT.